The 30 T cell receptor beta chains reported below all come from one sample, sequenced in a study of OX40 agonist ivuxolimab in advanced cancers. Clones were sequenced by immunoSEQ multiplex PCR, and TCRdb holds only the in-frame ones, with some missing. The sample consists of roughly 67,000 clones, nearly 95% of them appearing once. Source: CD4+ or CD8+ T cells sorted from blood, taken in a trial of the OX40 agonist ivuxolimab. Every receptor here comes from an adult with an advanced solid tumor such as melanoma, head and neck, liver or kidney cancer.

V usage is TRBV9 and J usage is TRBJ2-7, with D possibly TRBD2 on 6 matching bases. V was shortened by 0 bases and J by 1 base, with 11 bases between the two germline ends. This CDR3 is 15 amino acids long. The V gene's germline CDR1 is SGDLS and CDR2 YYNGEE. CDR3 DNA: TGTGCCAGCAGCGTAGCCGGGACTGGGTCCTACGAGCAGTACTTC. This codes for CASSVAGTGSYEQYF.

This clone is categorized as large. The chain links TRBV29-1 to TRBJ2-1; 10 positions agree with TRBD2. The CDR3 runs 17 residues. V dropped 1 base and J dropped 1; count of bases not matched to a gene: 7. Germline-derived CDR1 and CDR2 are SQVTM and ANQGSEA. CDR3 region: CSVEGAAGGLSYNEQFF. CDR3 DNA sequence: TGCAGCGTTGAAGGGGCAGCGGGAGGGCTATCCTACAATGAGCAGTTCTTC.

The chain couples TRBV6-1 to TRBJ2-1; 9 positions agree with TRBD2. CDR1 and CDR2 (germline): MNHNS, SASEGT. V lost 2 bases and J lost 7; bases outside the gene matches: 6. The length of the CDR3 is 15 residues. The CDR3 reads CASSELAGSSNEQFF. DNA of the CDR3: TGTGCCAGCAGTGAACTAGCGGGGTCCTCTAATGAGCAGTTCTTC.

V gene TRBV6-5 combines with J gene TRBJ2-7, with D tentatively TRBD2 (5 bases). CDR1 and CDR2 from the germline V gene are MNHEY and SVGAGI. V was shortened by 0 bases and J by 7 bases, with 16 bases between the two germline ends. The length of the CDR3 is 15 residues. The CDR3 sequence: CASSYSTSGTGEQYF. DNA for the CDR3: TGTGCCAGCAGTTACTCGACATCCGGCACGGGGGAGCAGTACTTC.

The rearrangement joins TRBV6-4 to TRBJ2-1, with TRBD2 matching 9 bases. V lost 2 bases to trimming and J lost 2 bases; unmatched junction nucleotides: 1. The V gene's germline CDR1 is MRHNA and CDR2 SNTAGT. The CDR3 spans 15 residues. The CDR3 sequence is CASSDLAGTYNEQFF. The CDR3 coding sequence is TGTGCCAGCAGTGACCTAGCGGGGACCTACAATGAGCAGTTCTTC.

This clone has more than one count but fewer than ten. The J gene is TRBJ1-1, the V gene TRBV9; TRBD1 might be the D (5 bases). Germline V gene lookup returns CDR1 SGDLS and CDR2 YYNGEE. Trimming cost V 3 bases and J 2 bases, with 5 bases left between them. The CDR3 runs 12 residues. The CDR3: CASSGDNTEAFF. Written as DNA, the CDR3 is TGTGCCAGCAGCGGGGACAACACTGAAGCTTTCTTT.

In its sample, this clone was seen a few times. The genes are TRBV5-6 and TRBJ1-6; unclear D gene. In germline, CDR1 is SGHDT, CDR2 YYEEEE. V lost 0 bases and J 9 bases, leaving 4 bases between the germline ends. This CDR3 comprises 12 residues. CDR3 bases: TGTGCCAGCAGCTTGGGCGGTTCACCCCTCCACTTT. It encodes CASSLGGSPLHF.

This clone was recorded once. The genes are TRBV27 and TRBJ2-1; tentatively, D is TRBD1 (5 bases). V lost 6 bases and J 6 bases, leaving 15 bases between the germline ends. The length of the CDR3 is 14 residues. CDR1 and CDR2 (germline): MNHEY, SMNVEV (reference sequence). CDR3 nucleotides: TGTGCCAGCAGCCGACAGTTGAGAGGCAATGAGCAGTTCTTC. It specifies CASSRQLRGNEQFF.

The genes are TRBV4-1 and TRBJ1-4, with no clear D. This CDR3 spans 12 amino acids. Germline V lookup: CDR1 MGHRA, CDR2 YSYEKL. V shed 4 bases and J shed 12 bases, with 12 bases lying between them. The CDR3 region has the DNA TGCGCCAGCAGCCTCCCTACGGCGCAACTGTTTTTT. It codes for CASSLPTAQLFF.

This rearrangement joins TRBV7-6 to TRBJ2-7; 8 nucleotides match TRBD1. This CDR3 comprises 14 residues. Germline V CDR1 and CDR2: SGHVS, FNYEAQ. V lost 1 base to trimming and J lost 4 bases; unmatched junction nucleotides: 3. CDR3 in amino acids: CASSLGTGSYEQYF. As DNA, the CDR3 is TGTGCCAGCAGCTTAGGGACAGGGAGTTACGAGCAGTACTTC.

CDR3 in DNA: TGTGCCAGCAGCTTTGATCAGGGGCTCACGCCCAATCAGCCCCAGCATTTT. It yields the protein CASSFDQGLTPNQPQHF. The rearrangement uses TRBV7-2 and TRBJ1-5; possible D gene TRBD1, 6 bases. This CDR3 spans 17 amino acids. Germline CDR1 reads SGHTA; CDR2 reads FQGNSA. V was pared by 3 bases and J by 3 bases, with 18 bases between.

The chain employs TRBV6-5 and TRBJ2-3; D may be TRBD1 or TRBD2 (5 bases each). CDR1 is MNHEY, CDR2 SVGAGI, per germline. V lost 4 bases to trimming and J lost 0 bases, with 5 bases between them. This CDR3 is 13 amino acids long. CDR3 in DNA: TGTGCCAGCAGTTGGGGGAGCACAGATACGCAGTATTTT. Translated, it gives CASSWGSTDTQYF.

The rearrangement uses TRBV4-1 and TRBJ2-7; perhaps D is TRBD1 or TRBD2 (5 bases each). Trimming shortened V by 1 base and J by 3 bases, and 10 bases separated the two germline ends. Looked up from germline, CDR1 is MGHRA and CDR2 is YSYEKL. The CDR3 length is 14 residues. CDR3 bases: TGCGCCAGCAGCCAAGCCGGGACGGACTACGAGCAGTACTTC. Translation gives CASSQAGTDYEQYF.

The gene calls are TRBV9 and TRBJ1-2; D remains unclear. CDR3 length: 14 amino acids. Deletions cut 3 bases from V and 2 bases from J, with 11 bases between. Looked up from germline, CDR1 is SGDLS and CDR2 is YYNGEE. CDR3 bases: TGTGCCAGCAGCGGACCGGACCCGAACTATGGCTACACCTTC. Its translation: CASSGPDPNYGYTF.

The CDR3 loop reads CASSLWGDEQFF. The DNA for the CDR3 is TGTGCCAGCAGTTTATGGGGTGATGAGCAGTTCTTC. The V call is TRBV27, the J call TRBJ2-1; no clear D gene. The CDR3 contains 12 residues. The germline V and J ends were trimmed by 1 base and 8 bases, with 6 bases remaining between them. Per germline, CDR1 MNHEY and CDR2 SMNVEV (reference sequence).

This clone occurred once. The chain carries TRBV4-2 and TRBJ2-7; D perhaps matches TRBD1 (6 bases). This CDR3 has 17 residues. Trimming took off 0 bases at V and 0 bases at J, with 15 bases between the two ends. CDR1 and CDR2 (germline): LGHNA, YNFKEQ. The CDR3 region has the DNA TGTGCCAGCAGCCAAGAGTCTGGGACATCGGTCTCCTACGAGCAGTACTTC. Translation: CASSQESGTSVSYEQYF.

The rearrangement joins TRBV27 to TRBJ2-1; 9 bases fit TRBD2. CDR1 and CDR2 from the germline V gene are MNHEY and SMNVEV (reference sequence). The CDR3 extends over 14 amino acids. J was trimmed by 9 bases and V by 7 bases; bases with no gene match: 10. In nucleotides, the CDR3 is TGTGCCAGCATCAAAGCGGGAGGATTATTTGAGCAGTTCTTC. Its translation: CASIKAGGLFEQFF.

This rearrangement joins TRBV6-5 to TRBJ2-1, with 8 nucleotides matching TRBD1. The CDR3 extends over 14 amino acids. CDR1 is MNHEY and CDR2 is SVGAGI in the germline V gene. The trim removed 4 bases at V and 4 bases at J, leaving 3 bases unmatched. CDR3 loop: CASSLRQGYNEQFF. In nucleotides, the CDR3 is TGTGCCAGCAGTTTAAGACAGGGGTACAATGAGCAGTTCTTC.

Remarks on this clone: Germline and junction disagree at one end, which may indicate a read error. The chain combines TRBV25-1 with TRBJ1-3; no clear D. The CDR3 is 15 residues long. Germline-derived CDR1 and CDR2 are MGHDK and SYGVNS. The CDR3 nucleotides read TGTGCCAGCAGTGCCCCGGGTCTACTCTGGAAACACCATATATTT. Protein sequence: CASSAPGLLWKHHIF.

J is TRBJ1-2 and V is TRBV6-6, with D perhaps TRBD1 (5 bases). Germline CDR1 and CDR2: MNHNY and SVGAGI (reference sequence). The CDR3 is 16 residues long. Deletions cut 10 bases from V and 4 bases from J, with 25 bases between. CDR3 nucleotides: TGTGCCACGCACCAAGACGAACAACAGGAGTTCTATGGCTACACCTTC. Its protein product is CATHQDEQQEFYGYTF.

This clone was detected once. The chain couples TRBV29-1 to TRBJ1-2; possibly TRBD1 for D (6 bases). The CDR3 runs to 14 residues. Trimming removed 2 bases from V and 3 bases from J, with 13 bases in between. Germline V gene lookup returns CDR1 SQVTM and CDR2 ANQGSEA. The CDR3 reads CSVETQGRDYGYTF. CDR3 nucleotide sequence: TGCAGCGTTGAAACGCAGGGGCGGGACTATGGCTACACCTTC. Together with reference TRBV29-1 and TRBJ1-2, the CDR3 gives the full variable domain: SAVISQKPSRDICQRGTSLTIQCQVDSQVTMMFWYRQQPGQSLTLIATANQGSEATYESGFVIDKFPISRPNLTFSTLTVSNMSPEDSSIYLCSVETQGRDYGYTFGSGTRLTVV.

This chain uses TRBV7-2 with TRBJ2-7; 11 bases are a match to TRBD2. V shed 1 base and J 0 bases; nucleotides not matched to a gene: 8. This CDR3 comprises 18 residues. CDR1 is SGHTA, CDR2 FQGNSA, per germline. CDR3 region: CASSLGVLAGGRSYEQYF. In DNA, the CDR3 is TGTGCCAGCAGCTTAGGGGTTCTAGCGGGAGGACGCTCCTACGAGCAGTACTTC.

V and J are TRBV5-5 and TRBJ2-7; D possibly corresponds to TRBD2 (6 bases). CDR1 and CDR2 from the germline V gene are SGHKS and YYEKEE (reference sequence). The ends were cut back, 0 bases at V and 2 bases at J, with 12 bases in the middle. The CDR3 runs to 15 residues. The CDR3 nucleotides read TGTGCCAGCAGCTTGGGGGCGGGGCCTCCCTACGAGCAGTACTTC. It yields the protein CASSLGAGPPYEQYF. The variable domain in full, completed from reference TRBV5-5 and TRBJ2-7, reads DAGVTQSPTHLIKTRGQQVTLRCSPISGHKSVSWYQQVLGQGPQFIFQYYEKEERGRGNFPDRFSARQFPNYSSELNVNALLLGDSALYLCASSLGAGPPYEQYFGPGTRLTVT.

This sequence joins TRBV19 and TRBJ1-1; D unclear. The CDR3 length is 14 residues. With 0 bases removed from V and 1 base from J, the gap between germline ends came to 6 bases. In germline, CDR1 is LNHDA, CDR2 SQIVND (reference sequence). The CDR3 nucleotides read TGTGCCAGTAGTATAGATGAGGGGAACACTGAAGCTTTCTTT. Its protein is CASSIDEGNTEAFF.

The J gene is TRBJ2-5, the V gene TRBV4-1; 8 bases agree with TRBD1. The J segment lost 5 bases and the V segment lost 4 bases, leaving 3 bases of the junction unmatched. This CDR3 contains 13 residues. In germline, CDR1 is MGHRA, CDR2 YSYEKL. CDR3 sequence: CASSPGGGETQYF. The DNA of the CDR3 is TGCGCCAGCAGCCCAGGGGGCGGGGAGACCCAGTACTTC.

The V call is TRBV28, the J call TRBJ1-4; TRBD1 is a possible D gene (6 bases). Trimming removed 2 bases from V and 0 bases from J, with 7 bases in between. This CDR3 is 15 amino acids long. The germline V gene has CDR1 MDHEN and CDR2 SYDVKM. For the CDR3, the DNA is TGTGCCAGCAGTTTAGGGGGCACAACTAATGAAAAACTGTTTTTT. Translating gives CASSLGGTTNEKLFF.

J is TRBJ2-2 and V is TRBV7-7; D gene ambiguous. The CDR3 runs 15 residues. Germline CDR1 SSHAT, CDR2 FNYEAQ (reference sequence). V was pared by 0 bases and J by 5 bases, with 10 bases between. The CDR3 coding sequence is TGTGCCAGCAGCTTAGCCCTAACAGAGACCGGGGAGCTGTTTTTT. This translates into CASSLALTETGELFF.

The CDR3 bases are TGTGCCAGCAGCGTAGATGATAGCGGGAGTAGCTATGAGCAGTTCTTC. This codes for CASSVDDSGSSYEQFF. This chain uses TRBV9 with TRBJ2-1; TRBD2 aligns across 9 bases. Germline trimming cut 0 bases from V and 8 bases from J; bases unmatched to any gene: 9. The CDR3 has 16 amino acids. Germline lookup yields CDR1 SGDLS and CDR2 YYNGEE.

This chain uses TRBV13 with TRBJ2-3; 12 nucleotides match TRBD2. The V gene end was trimmed by 5 bases and the J gene end by 3 bases; junction bases not matched to a gene: 6. Germline CDR1 is PRHDT and CDR2 is FYEKMQ (reference sequence). This CDR3 region has 16 residues. As DNA, the CDR3 is TGTGCCAGCAGCGGCAGGACTAGCGGGGATACAGATACGCAGTATTTT. It specifies CASSGRTSGDTDTQYF.

This chain connects TRBV2 to TRBJ1-1; D gene unclear. V lost 11 bases and J 0 bases, leaving 7 bases between the germline ends. The CDR3 is made up of 11 amino acids. Germline V gives CDR1 SNHLY, CDR2 FYNNEI. The CDR3 nucleotides are TGTGCCGGGTCCGTGAACACTGAAGCTTTCTTT. Protein sequence: CAGSVNTEAFF.